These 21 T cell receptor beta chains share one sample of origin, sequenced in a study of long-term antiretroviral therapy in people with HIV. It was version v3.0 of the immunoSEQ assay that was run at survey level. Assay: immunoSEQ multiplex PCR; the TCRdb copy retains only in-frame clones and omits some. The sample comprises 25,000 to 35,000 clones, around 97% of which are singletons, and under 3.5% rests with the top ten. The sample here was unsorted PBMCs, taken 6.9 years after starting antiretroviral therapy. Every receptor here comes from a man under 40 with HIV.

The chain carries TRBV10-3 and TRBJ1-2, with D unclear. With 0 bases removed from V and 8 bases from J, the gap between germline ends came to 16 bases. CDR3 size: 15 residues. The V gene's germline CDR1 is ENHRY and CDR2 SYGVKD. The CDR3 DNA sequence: TGTGCCATCAGTGAGTCCCATCCGAGCGGGGTGGGCTACACCTTC. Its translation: CAISESHPSGVGYTF.

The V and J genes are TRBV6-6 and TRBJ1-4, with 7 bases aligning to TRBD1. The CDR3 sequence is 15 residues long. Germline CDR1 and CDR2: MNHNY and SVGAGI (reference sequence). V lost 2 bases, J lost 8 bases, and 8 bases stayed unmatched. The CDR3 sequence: CASSYGGGLGEKLFF. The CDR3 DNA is TGTGCCAGCAGTTACGGAGGGGGCCTAGGGGAAAAACTGTTTTTT.

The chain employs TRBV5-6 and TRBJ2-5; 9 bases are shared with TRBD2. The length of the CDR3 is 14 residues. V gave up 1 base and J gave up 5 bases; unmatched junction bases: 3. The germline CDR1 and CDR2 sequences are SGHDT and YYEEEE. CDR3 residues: CASSLWAGGETQYF. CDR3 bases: TGTGCCAGCAGCTTGTGGGCGGGGGGGGAGACCCAGTACTTC.

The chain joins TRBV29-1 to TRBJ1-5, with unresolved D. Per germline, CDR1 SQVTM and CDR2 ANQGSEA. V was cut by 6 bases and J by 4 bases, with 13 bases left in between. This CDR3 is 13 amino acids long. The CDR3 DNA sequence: TGCAGCGTCGGCCTTGGAAGAAATCAGCCCCAGCATTTT. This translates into CSVGLGRNQPQHF.

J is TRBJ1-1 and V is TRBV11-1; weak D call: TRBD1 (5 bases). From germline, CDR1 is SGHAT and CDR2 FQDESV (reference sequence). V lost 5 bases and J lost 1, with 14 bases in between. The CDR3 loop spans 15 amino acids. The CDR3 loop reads CASSTRDSWNTEAFF. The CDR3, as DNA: TGTGCCAGCAGCACCAGGGACTCCTGGAACACTGAAGCTTTCTTT.

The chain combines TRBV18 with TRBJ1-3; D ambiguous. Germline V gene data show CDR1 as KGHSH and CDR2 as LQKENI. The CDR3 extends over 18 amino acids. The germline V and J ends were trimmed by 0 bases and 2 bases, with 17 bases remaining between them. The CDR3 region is CASSPPTPGRVAGNTIYF. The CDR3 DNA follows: TGTGCCAGCTCACCACCAACGCCCGGGCGGGTAGCTGGAAACACCATATATTTT.

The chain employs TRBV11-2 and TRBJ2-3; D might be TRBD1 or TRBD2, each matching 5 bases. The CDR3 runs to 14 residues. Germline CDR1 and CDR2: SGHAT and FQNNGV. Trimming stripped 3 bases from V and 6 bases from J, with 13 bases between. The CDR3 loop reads CASSFPGAPDTQYF. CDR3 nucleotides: TGTGCCAGCAGCTTCCCCGGGGCTCCCGATACGCAGTATTTT.

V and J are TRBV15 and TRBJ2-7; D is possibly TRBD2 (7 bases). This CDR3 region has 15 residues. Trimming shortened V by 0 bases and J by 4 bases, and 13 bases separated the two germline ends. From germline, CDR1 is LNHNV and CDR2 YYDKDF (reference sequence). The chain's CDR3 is CATSRDAGAIYEQYF. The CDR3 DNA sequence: TGTGCCACCAGCAGAGATGCGGGGGCTATATACGAGCAGTACTTC.

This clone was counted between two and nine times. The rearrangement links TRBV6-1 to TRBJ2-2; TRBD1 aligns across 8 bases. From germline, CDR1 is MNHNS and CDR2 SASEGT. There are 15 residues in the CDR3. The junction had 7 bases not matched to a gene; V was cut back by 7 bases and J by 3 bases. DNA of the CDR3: TGTGCCAGCAAACTAGGACAGGGATACACCGGGGAGCTGTTTTTT. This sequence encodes CASKLGQGYTGELFF.

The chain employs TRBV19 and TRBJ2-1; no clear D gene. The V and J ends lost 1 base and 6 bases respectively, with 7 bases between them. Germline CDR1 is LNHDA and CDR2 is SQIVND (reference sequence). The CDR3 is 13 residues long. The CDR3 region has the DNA TGTGCCAGTAGTATAGGGACCCTCAATGAGCAGTTCTTC. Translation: CASSIGTLNEQFF.

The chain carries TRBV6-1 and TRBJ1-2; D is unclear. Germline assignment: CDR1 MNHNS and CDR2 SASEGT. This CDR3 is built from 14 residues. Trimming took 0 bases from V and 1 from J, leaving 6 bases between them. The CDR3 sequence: CASSEAEFNYGYTF. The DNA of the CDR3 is TGTGCCAGCAGTGAAGCGGAATTTAACTATGGCTACACCTTC.

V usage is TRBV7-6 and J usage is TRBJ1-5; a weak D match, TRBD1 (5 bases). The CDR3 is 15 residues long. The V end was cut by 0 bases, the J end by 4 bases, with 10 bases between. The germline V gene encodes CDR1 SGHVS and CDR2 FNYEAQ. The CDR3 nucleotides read TGTGCCAGCAGCTTAGCGGGGACTTTGAATCAGCCCCAGCATTTT. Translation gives CASSLAGTLNQPQHF. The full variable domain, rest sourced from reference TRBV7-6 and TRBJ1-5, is GAGVSQSPRYKVTKRGQDVALRCDPISGHVSLYWYRQALGQGPEFLTYFNYEAQQDKSGLPNDRFSAERPEGSISTLTIQRTEQRDSAMYRCASSLAGTLNQPQHFGDGTRLSIL.

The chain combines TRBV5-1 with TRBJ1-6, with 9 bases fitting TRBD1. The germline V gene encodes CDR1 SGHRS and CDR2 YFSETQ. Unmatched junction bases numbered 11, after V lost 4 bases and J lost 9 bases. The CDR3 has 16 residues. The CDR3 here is CASSGTGTGLSSPLHF. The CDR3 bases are TGCGCCAGCAGCGGAACCGGGACAGGGTTAAGTTCACCCCTCCACTTT.

The CDR3, as DNA: TGTGCCATCAGTGAGTTAAGGCCGCTAGTTACAATAAAACTGTTTTTT. Its protein is CAISELRPLVTIKLFF. The chain joins TRBV10-3 to TRBJ1-4; D is unclear. Germline-derived CDR1 and CDR2 are ENHRY and SYGVKD. This CDR3 comprises 16 residues. The V and J ends lost 1 base and 10 bases respectively, with 19 bases between them.

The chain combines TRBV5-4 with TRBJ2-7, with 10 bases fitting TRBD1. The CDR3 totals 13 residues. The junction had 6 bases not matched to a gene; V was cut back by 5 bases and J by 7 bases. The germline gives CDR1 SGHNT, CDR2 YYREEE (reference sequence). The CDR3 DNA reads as TGTGCCAGCAGGACAGGGGGCATGGAAGAGCAGTACTTC. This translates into CASRTGGMEEQYF.

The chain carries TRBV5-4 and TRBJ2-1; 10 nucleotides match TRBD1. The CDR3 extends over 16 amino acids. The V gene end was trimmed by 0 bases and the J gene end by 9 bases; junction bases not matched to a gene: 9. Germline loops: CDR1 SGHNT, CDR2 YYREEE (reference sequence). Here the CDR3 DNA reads TGTGCCAGCAGCTTGGGGGACCCGGGACAGGGGTCTGAGCAGTTCTTC. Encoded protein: CASSLGDPGQGSEQFF.

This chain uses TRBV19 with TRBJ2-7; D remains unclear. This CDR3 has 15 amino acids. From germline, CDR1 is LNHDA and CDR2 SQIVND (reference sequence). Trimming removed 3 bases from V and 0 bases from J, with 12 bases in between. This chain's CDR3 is CASSIDMQSSYEQYF. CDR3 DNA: TGTGCCAGTAGTATCGACATGCAAAGCTCCTACGAGCAGTACTTC.

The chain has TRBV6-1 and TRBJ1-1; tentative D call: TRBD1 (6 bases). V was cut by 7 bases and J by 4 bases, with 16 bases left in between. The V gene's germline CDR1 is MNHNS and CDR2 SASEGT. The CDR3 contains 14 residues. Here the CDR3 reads CASTAGGGGTEAFF. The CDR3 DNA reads TGTGCCAGCACCGCCGGGGGAGGGGGCACTGAAGCTTTCTTT.

CDR3 protein: CASSWSAGALPNEKLFF. CDR3 nucleotides: TGTGCCAGCAGCTGGAGTGCAGGGGCTCTACCTAATGAAAAACTGTTTTTT. The gene calls are TRBV11-2 and TRBJ1-4; D might be TRBD1 (6 bases). Trimming stripped 4 bases from V and 3 bases from J, with 18 bases between. Germline V gene lookup returns CDR1 SGHAT and CDR2 FQNNGV. The CDR3 is 17 amino acids.

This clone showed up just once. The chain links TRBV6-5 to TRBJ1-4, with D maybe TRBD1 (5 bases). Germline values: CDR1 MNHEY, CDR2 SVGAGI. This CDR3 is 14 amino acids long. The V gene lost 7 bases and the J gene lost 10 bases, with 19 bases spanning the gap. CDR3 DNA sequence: TGTGCCAGCACCAGGGCCTTCCCGAGGGGAAAACTGTTTTTT. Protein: CASTRAFPRGKLFF.

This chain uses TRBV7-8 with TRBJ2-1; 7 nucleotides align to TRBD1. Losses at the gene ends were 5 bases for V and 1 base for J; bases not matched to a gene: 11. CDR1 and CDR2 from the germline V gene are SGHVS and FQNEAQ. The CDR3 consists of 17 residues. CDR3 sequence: CASSSPQGFSSYNEQFF. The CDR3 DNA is TGTGCCAGCAGCAGTCCACAGGGGTTTAGTTCCTACAATGAGCAGTTCTTC.